The 16 T cell receptor beta chains in this list originate from one sample, sequenced in a study of CD8 T cells in ankylosing spondylitis. One entry per CDR3 protein, called by TCRdb with MiXCR from the 5' RACE reads. The table shows about 5,700 distinct CDR3 sequences, with under 2.5% occurring only once. The specimen sequenced was blood, either unsorted or a sorted T cell fraction (not recorded which). These receptors came from a male donor with ankylosing spondylitis or in good health (not recorded which).

In its sample, this clonotype was seen many times. The V and J genes are TRBV9 and TRBJ2-2; 7 positions agree with TRBD1. V was clipped by 3 bases and J by 5 bases; unmatched bases: 1. The CDR3 runs 13 residues. CDR1 SGDLS and CDR2 YYNGEE come from the germline V gene. The CDR3 nucleotides read TGTGCCAGCAGCGAACAGGGGACCGGGGAGCTGTTTTTT. Translated, it gives CASSEQGTGELFF.

In its sample, this clonotype was seen many times. The CDR3 protein is CASSADSGDYEQYF. The CDR3 coding sequence is TGTGCCAGCAGCGCGGATTCAGGCGACTACGAGCAGTACTTC. The chain is built from TRBV9 and TRBJ2-7; D gene unclear. CDR1 SGDLS and CDR2 YYNGEE come from the germline V gene. The CDR3 contains 14 residues. Trimming shortened V by 3 bases and J by 3 bases, and 13 bases separated the two germline ends.

This clonotype was recorded at least ten times. The V call is TRBV9, the J call TRBJ2-7, with a weak D call TRBD1 (6 bases). V was clipped by 4 bases and J by 3 bases, with 17 bases between them. The CDR3 length is 15 residues. Germline CDR1 and CDR2: SGDLS and YYNGEE. The CDR3 is CASSPRDTAYYEQYF. As DNA, the CDR3 is TGTGCCAGCAGCCCCCGGGACACTGCATACTACGAGCAGTACTTC.

By frequency in the sample, this clonotype is medium-sized. The rearrangement uses TRBV9 and TRBJ2-1; D perhaps matches TRBD2 (6 bases). The V and J ends lost 4 bases and 9 bases respectively, with 17 bases between them. CDR3 length equals 14 residues. Germline V gives CDR1 SGDLS, CDR2 YYNGEE. Here the CDR3 reads CASSLKTNGGEQFF. CDR3 bases: TGTGCCAGCAGCCTAAAGACCAACGGGGGTGAGCAGTTCTTC.

This clonotype was recorded at least ten times. The CDR3 sequence is CASSGRDRGFSGELFF. As DNA, the CDR3 is TGTGCCAGCAGCGGCCGGGACAGGGGTTTCTCCGGGGAGCTGTTTTTT. The chain employs TRBV9 and TRBJ2-2; TRBD1 aligns across 10 bases. V shed 3 bases and J 6 bases; nucleotides not matched to a gene: 8. Germline lookup yields CDR1 SGDLS and CDR2 YYNGEE. This CDR3 comprises 16 residues. Full variable domain (missing parts from reference TRBV9 and TRBJ2-2): DSGVTQTPKHLITATGQRVTLRCSPRSGDLSVYWYQQSLDQGLQFLIQYYNGEERAKGNILERFSAQQFPDLHSELNLSSLELGDSALYFCASSGRDRGFSGELFFGEGSRLTVL.

This clonotype was picked up many times. The chain recombines TRBV21-1 with TRBJ2-6; TRBD1, the table's D call, was not compared with the DNA. TRBV21-1 is a pseudogene segment. The CDR3 runs 16 residues. The CDR3 coding sequence is TGTGCCAGCAGCAAACTAGGGGCAGAAGGGGCCAACGTCCTGACTTTC. Translated, it gives CASSKLGAEGANVLTF.

This clonotype has at least ten counts. This sequence joins TRBV9 and TRBJ2-7; 7 bases fit TRBD2. The CDR3 is 16 amino acids. The V and J ends lost 4 bases and 3 bases, in that order; junction bases with no gene match: 13. Germline CDR1 is SGDLS and CDR2 is YYNGEE. The CDR3 region is CASSPDYGGSVYEQYF. DNA for the CDR3: TGTGCCAGCAGCCCCGATTATGGCGGGAGTGTCTACGAGCAGTACTTC.

This clonotype was recorded many times. The chain is built from TRBV9 and TRBJ2-2, with TRBD2 identical over 12 bases. Germline values: CDR1 SGDLS, CDR2 YYNGEE. The CDR3 spans 19 residues. Trimming took 4 bases from V and 4 from J; bases not matched to a gene: 14. CDR3 protein: CASSPRFGLAGFVTGELFF. The CDR3 DNA sequence: TGTGCCAGCAGCCCTCGCTTCGGACTAGCGGGATTTGTCACCGGGGAGCTGTTTTTT.

This clonotype is labeled medium-sized. The genes are TRBV9 and TRBJ1-5, with a possible D match to TRBD1 (6 bases). V was pared by 0 bases and J by 0 bases, with 13 bases between. Germline lookup yields CDR1 SGDLS and CDR2 YYNGEE. This CDR3 has 17 residues. CDR3 loop: CASSVASRGYSNQPQHF. The DNA of the CDR3 is TGTGCCAGCAGCGTAGCGAGTAGGGGGTATAGCAATCAGCCCCAGCATTTT.

This clonotype was observed many times. This chain uses TRBV9 with TRBJ2-7; 8 bases fit TRBD1. The CDR3 sequence is 14 residues long. J was trimmed by 2 bases and V by 0 bases; bases with no gene match: 1. CDR1 and CDR2 from the germline V gene are SGDLS and YYNGEE. The CDR3 loop is CASSVGTGTYEQYF. CDR3 nucleotides: TGTGCCAGCAGCGTAGGGACAGGGACCTACGAGCAGTACTTC.

This clonotype was counted many times. The chain is built from TRBV9 and TRBJ2-3, with 7 positions matching TRBD1. Germline CDR1 is SGDLS and CDR2 is YYNGEE. The V gene end was trimmed by 1 base and the J gene end by 4 bases; junction bases not matched to a gene: 6. The CDR3 spans 15 residues. The DNA of the CDR3 is TGTGCCAGCAGCGTAAGGGACAGCCCGGCAGATACGCAGTATTTT. Its protein is CASSVRDSPADTQYF.

There are many counts of this clonotype. The chain carries TRBV9 and TRBJ2-1; no clear D. Trimming stripped 0 bases from V and 3 bases from J, with 10 bases between. In germline, CDR1 is SGDLS, CDR2 YYNGEE. This CDR3 spans 15 amino acids. CDR3 amino acids: CASSVDWRRYNEQFF. The CDR3 region has the DNA TGTGCCAGCAGCGTAGATTGGCGTCGCTACAATGAGCAGTTCTTC.

This clonotype was found many times. The chain combines TRBV9 with TRBJ2-7, with 11 bases fitting TRBD2. The CDR3 contains 15 residues. V dropped 0 bases and J dropped 2; count of bases not matched to a gene: 1. Per germline, CDR1 SGDLS and CDR2 YYNGEE. As DNA, the CDR3 is TGTGCCAGCAGCGTAGATAGCGGGAGGGCCTACGAGCAGTACTTC. This sequence encodes CASSVDSGRAYEQYF.

At least ten counts were recorded for this clonotype. The chain employs TRBV9 and TRBJ2-1, with 16 nucleotides matching TRBD2. CDR1 is SGDLS and CDR2 is YYNGEE in the germline V gene. CDR3 length: 17 residues. Trimming removed 5 bases from V and 9 bases from J; junction bases left unmatched: 11. Here the CDR3 reads CASSGTSGRALLSEQFF. CDR3 nucleotide sequence: TGTGCCAGCAGTGGGACTAGCGGGAGGGCCTTGTTAAGTGAGCAGTTCTTC. Supplemented by reference TRBV9 and TRBJ2-1, the full variable domain reads DSGVTQTPKHLITATGQRVTLRCSPRSGDLSVYWYQQSLDQGLQFLIQYYNGEERAKGNILERFSAQQFPDLHSELNLSSLELGDSALYFCASSGTSGRALLSEQFFGPGTRLTVL.

In its sample, this clonotype was seen many times. The chain links TRBV9 to TRBJ2-1; D call uncertain. The V and J ends lost 0 bases and 8 bases respectively, with 12 bases between them. Germline V gene data show CDR1 as SGDLS and CDR2 as YYNGEE. The CDR3 totals 14 residues. CDR3 protein: CASSVEVASHEQFF. CDR3 DNA: TGTGCCAGCAGCGTAGAGGTAGCCTCCCATGAGCAGTTCTTC.

This clonotype was seen many times. The chain employs TRBV9 and TRBJ2-1; 14 nucleotides align to TRBD2. The CDR3 loop spans 15 amino acids. V lost 2 bases and J lost 8; bases outside the gene matches: 3. The germline CDR1 and CDR2 sequences are SGDLS and YYNGEE. This CDR3 reads CASSVGLAGVYEQFF. CDR3 coding DNA: TGTGCCAGCAGCGTGGGACTAGCGGGAGTTTATGAGCAGTTCTTC.